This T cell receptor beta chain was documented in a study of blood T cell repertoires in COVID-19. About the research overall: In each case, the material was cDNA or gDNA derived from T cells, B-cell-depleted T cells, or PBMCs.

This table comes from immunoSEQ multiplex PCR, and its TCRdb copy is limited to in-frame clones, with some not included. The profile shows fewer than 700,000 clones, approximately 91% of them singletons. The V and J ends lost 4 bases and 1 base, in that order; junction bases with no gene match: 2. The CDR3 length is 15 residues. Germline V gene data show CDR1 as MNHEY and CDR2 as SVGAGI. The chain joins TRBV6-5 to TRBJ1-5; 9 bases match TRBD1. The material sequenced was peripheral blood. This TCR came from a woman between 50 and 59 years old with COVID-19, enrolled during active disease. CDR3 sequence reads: CASSFGQGSNQPQHF. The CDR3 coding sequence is TGTGCCAGCAGTTTCGGACAGGGGAGCAATCAGCCCCAGCATTTT.